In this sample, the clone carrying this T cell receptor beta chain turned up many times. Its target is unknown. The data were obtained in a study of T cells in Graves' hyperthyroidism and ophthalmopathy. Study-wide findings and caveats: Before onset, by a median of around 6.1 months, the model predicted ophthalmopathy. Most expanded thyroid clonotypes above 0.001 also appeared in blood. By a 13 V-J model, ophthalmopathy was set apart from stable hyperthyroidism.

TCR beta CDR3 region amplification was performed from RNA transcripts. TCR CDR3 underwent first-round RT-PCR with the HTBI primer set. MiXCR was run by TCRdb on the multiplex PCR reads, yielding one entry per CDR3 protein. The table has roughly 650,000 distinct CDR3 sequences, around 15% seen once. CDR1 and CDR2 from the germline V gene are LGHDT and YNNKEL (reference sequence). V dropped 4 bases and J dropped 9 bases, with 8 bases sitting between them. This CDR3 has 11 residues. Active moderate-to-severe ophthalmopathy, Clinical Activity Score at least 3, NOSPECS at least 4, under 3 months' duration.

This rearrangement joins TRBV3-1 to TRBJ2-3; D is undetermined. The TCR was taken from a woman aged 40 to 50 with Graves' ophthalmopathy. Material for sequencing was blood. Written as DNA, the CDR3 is TGTGCCAGCAGCCGCTCGGAGACGCAGTATTTT. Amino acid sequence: CASSRSETQYF.